The T cell receptor beta chain under discussion was sequenced for a study of response to subunit inactivated influenza vaccine. Study-level findings and limits: Every seasonal influenza vaccination brings in few new T cells, the authors suggested.

TCRdb reprocessed the RT-PCR reads via MiXCR and lists one record per CDR3 protein. The data contain about 830,000 distinct CDR3 sequences, less than 20% of them singletons. This clonotype occurred many times. Its target is not known. The sequence derives from a man aged 45-60 years who received an inactivated influenza vaccine. This sample comprised PBMCs from blood, obtained roughly 5 days after vaccination.

CDR3 sequence (DNA): TGTGCCAGCAGCTCTTCGCTCACCTCCTATGGCTACACCTTC. Translation gives CASSSSLTSYGYTF. The genes are TRBV7-2 and TRBJ1-2; D gene unclear. The V gene lost 4 bases and the J gene lost 4 bases, with 13 bases spanning the gap. Germline values: CDR1 SGHTA, CDR2 FQGNSA. CDR3 size: 14 residues.